This T cell receptor (beta chain) was recorded in a study of T cells in Graves' hyperthyroidism and ophthalmopathy. CDR1 and CDR2 from the germline V gene are MNHNS and SASEGT. CDR3 length: 12 amino acids. J was trimmed by 5 bases and V by 6 bases; bases with no gene match: 4. Over 18 months, lack of ophthalmopathy progression marked Graves' hyperthyroidism as stable. Exclusion of patients followed from uncontrolled infection, other autoimmune disease, pregnancy or lactation. Isolation of PBMCs was performed on around 9.4 ml fresh peripheral blood. RNA transcripts yielded amplified TCR beta CDR3 regions. The HTBI primer set served for first-round RT-PCR of the TCR CDR3. In TCRdb, the multiplex PCR reads were re-called with MiXCR into one record per CDR3 protein. The data show around 480,000 distinct CDR3 sequences, with roughly an eighth seen just once and 15% to 20% held by the top ten.

The clonotype comes from a woman under 30 with Graves' hyperthyroidism. The chain employs TRBV6-1 and TRBJ2-7, with 7 bases lining up with TRBD2. Sequenced: blood. The CDR3: CASRARGDEQYV. CDR3 in DNA: TGTGCCAGCAGAGCCCGGGGGGACGAGCAGTACGTC.